The present T cell receptor (beta chain) was sequenced within a study of cytomegalovirus exposure and HLA in healthy donors. The study, taken as a whole, reports: Within the 95 to 150 validation repertoires, first-cohort TCR clusters tended to co-occur, according to a later analysis. Researchers counted roughly 160 TCR beta chains as cytomegalovirus-associated.

CDR3 length: 14 residues. V shed 6 bases and J shed 7 bases, with 16 bases lying between them. CDR1 is MDHEN and CDR2 is SYDVKM in the germline V gene. The assay was immunoSEQ multiplex PCR, and TCRdb's table has in-frame clones only and misses some. The table records roughly 330,000 clones, about nine tenths of them present only once. Concerning this clone: As yet, its antigen is unknown.

The sequence derives from a woman younger than 45 in good health and CMV-seropositive. This chain connects TRBV28 to TRBJ1-5; TRBD1 is a possible D gene (5 bases). Sequencing input: PBMCs. CDR3 DNA sequence: TGTGCCAGCAGCTCAGGGTTAGCTAACCAGCCCCAGCATTTT. Its translation: CASSSGLANQPQHF.